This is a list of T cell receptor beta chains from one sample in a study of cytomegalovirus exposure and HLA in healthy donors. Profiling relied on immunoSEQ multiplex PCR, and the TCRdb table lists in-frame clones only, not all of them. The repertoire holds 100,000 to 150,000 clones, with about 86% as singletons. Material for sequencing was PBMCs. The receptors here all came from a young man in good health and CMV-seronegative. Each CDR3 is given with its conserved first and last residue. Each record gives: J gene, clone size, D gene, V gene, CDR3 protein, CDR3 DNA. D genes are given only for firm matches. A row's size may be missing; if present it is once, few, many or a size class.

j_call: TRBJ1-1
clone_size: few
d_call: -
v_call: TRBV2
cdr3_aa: CATQGNTEAFF
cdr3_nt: TGTGCCACCCAGGGGAACACTGAAGCTTTCTTT

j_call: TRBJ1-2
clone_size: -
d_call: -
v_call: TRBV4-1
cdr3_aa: CASSTQDGYTF
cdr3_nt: TGCGCCAGCAGCACTCAGGATGGCTACACCTTC

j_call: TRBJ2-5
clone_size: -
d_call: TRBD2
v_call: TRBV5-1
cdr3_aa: CASSWRGGVQETQYF
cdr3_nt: TGCGCCAGCAGCTGGCGGGGGGGGGTCCAAGAGACCCAGTACTTC

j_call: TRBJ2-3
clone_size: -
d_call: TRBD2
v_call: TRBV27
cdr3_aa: CASVSGRTDTQYF
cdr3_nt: TGTGCCAGCGTTAGCGGGCGCACAGATACGCAGTATTTT

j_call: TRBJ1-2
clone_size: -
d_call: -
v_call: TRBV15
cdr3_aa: CATSRERGGNGYTF
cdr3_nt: TGTGCCACCAGCAGAGAGAGAGGGGGAAATGGCTACACCTTC

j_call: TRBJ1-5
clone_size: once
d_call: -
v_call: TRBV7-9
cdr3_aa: CASSLGLGRNSNQPQHF
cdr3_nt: TGTGCCAGCAGCTTAGGTTTGGGGCGGAATAGCAATCAGCCCCAGCATTTT

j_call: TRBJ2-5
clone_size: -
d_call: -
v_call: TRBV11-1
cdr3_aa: CASSSVVTGQETQYF
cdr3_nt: TGTGCCAGCAGCTCAGTAGTAACGGGTCAAGAGACCCAGTACTTC

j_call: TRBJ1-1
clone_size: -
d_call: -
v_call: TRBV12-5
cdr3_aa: CASGRGFRTEAFF
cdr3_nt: TGTGCTAGTGGCCGGGGGTTTAGAACTGAAGCTTTCTTT

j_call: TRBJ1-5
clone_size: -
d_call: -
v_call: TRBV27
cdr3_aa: CASSFADSRNQPQHF
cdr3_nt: TGTGCCAGCAGTTTCGCTGACAGTCGGAATCAGCCCCAGCATTTT

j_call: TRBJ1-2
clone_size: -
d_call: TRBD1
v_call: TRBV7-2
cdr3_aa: CASRLDRGRPLGYTF
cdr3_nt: TGTGCCAGCAGACTAGACAGGGGGCGGCCGCTTGGCTACACCTTC

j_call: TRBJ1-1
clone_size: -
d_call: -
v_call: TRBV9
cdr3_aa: CASSVGGKGTEAFF
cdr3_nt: TGTGCCAGCAGCGTAGGCGGGAAAGGCACTGAAGCTTTCTTT

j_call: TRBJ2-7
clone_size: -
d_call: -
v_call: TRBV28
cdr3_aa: CASSLILQTYEQYF
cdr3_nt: TGTGCCAGCAGTTTAATTCTGCAGACCTACGAGCAGTACTTC

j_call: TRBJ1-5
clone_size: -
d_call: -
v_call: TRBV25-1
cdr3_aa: CASGLNQPQHF
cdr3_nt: TGTGCCAGCGGACTTAATCAGCCCCAGCATTTT

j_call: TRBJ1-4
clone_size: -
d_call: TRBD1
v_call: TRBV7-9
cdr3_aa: CASSPGTGNILFF
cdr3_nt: TGTGCCAGCAGCCCAGGGACAGGGAATATTCTGTTTTTT

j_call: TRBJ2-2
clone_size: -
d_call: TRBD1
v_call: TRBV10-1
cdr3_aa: CASSESSGGLFWAGELFF
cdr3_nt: TGCGCCAGCAGTGAGTCTTCAGGGGGCCTTTTTTGGGCCGGGGAGCTGTTTTTT

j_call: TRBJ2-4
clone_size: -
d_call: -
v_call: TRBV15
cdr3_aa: CATRSPGGVDIQYF
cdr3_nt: TGTGCCACCAGATCACCTGGGGGCGTGGACATTCAGTACTTC

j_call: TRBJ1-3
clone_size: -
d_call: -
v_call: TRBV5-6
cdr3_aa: CASSLGQGNTIYF
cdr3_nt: TGTGCCAGCAGCTTGGGCCAGGGAAACACCATATATTTT

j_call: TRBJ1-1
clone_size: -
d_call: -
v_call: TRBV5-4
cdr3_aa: CASSNLQGFVPEAFF
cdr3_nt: TGTGCCAGCAGCAATCTACAGGGTTTTGTCCCTGAAGCTTTCTTT

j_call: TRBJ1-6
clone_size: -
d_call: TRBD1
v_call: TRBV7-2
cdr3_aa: CASSYLGQLNSPLHF
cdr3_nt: TGTGCCAGCAGCTATTTGGGACAGCTTAATTCACCCCTCCACTTT

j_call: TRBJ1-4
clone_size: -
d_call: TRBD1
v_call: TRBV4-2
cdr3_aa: CASSLLTGDEKLFF
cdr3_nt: TGTGCCAGCAGCCTCCTGACAGGGGATGAAAAACTGTTTTTT

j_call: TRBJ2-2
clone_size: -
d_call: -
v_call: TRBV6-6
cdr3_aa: CASSGLANTGELFF
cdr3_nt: TGTGCCAGCTCAGGACTCGCGAACACCGGGGAGCTGTTTTTT

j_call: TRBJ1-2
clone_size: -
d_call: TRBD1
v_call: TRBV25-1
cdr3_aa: CASSAQSGTGGYGYTF
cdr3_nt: TGTGCCAGCAGTGCGCAGTCCGGGACAGGGGGGTATGGCTACACCTTC

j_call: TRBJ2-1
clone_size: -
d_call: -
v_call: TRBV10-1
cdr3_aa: CASSESLRSSYNEQFF
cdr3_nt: TGCGCCAGCAGTGAGTCTTTGCGGAGCTCCTACAATGAGCAGTTCTTC

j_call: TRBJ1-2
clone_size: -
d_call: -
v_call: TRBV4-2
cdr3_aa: CASSQQDSSSGYGYTF
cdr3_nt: TGTGCCAGCAGCCAACAGGACAGTTCCTCCGGGTATGGCTACACCTTC

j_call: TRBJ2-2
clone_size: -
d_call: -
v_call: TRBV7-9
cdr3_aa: CASSSLVQVGTGELFF
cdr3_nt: TGTGCCAGCAGCTCCCTTGTCCAGGTTGGCACCGGGGAGCTGTTTTTT

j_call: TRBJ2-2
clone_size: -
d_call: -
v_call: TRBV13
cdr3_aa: CASSSQGNTGELFF
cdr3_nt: TGTGCCAGCAGCTCACAGGGGAACACCGGGGAGCTGTTTTTT

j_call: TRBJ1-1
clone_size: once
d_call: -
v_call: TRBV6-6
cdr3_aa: CASSYSSGGTEAFF
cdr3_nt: TGTGCCAGCAGTTACTCCTCGGGTGGGACTGAAGCTTTCTTT

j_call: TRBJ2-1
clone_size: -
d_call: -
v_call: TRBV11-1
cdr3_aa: CASSPGLHSYNEQFF
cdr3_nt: TGTGCCAGCAGCCCCGGACTACACTCCTACAATGAGCAGTTCTTC

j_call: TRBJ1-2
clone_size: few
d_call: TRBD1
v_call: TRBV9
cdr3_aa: CASSVGQGPYGYTF
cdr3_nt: TGTGCCAGCAGCGTAGGACAGGGCCCTTATGGCTACACCTTC

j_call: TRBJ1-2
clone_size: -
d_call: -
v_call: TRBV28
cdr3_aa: CASRQTVYGYTF
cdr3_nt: TGTGCCAGCAGACAGACAGTGTATGGCTACACCTTC

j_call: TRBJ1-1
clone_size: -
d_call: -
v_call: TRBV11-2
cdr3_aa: CASSLWGRGGTEAFF
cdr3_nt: TGTGCCAGCAGCTTATGGGGGCGAGGGGGCACTGAAGCTTTCTTT

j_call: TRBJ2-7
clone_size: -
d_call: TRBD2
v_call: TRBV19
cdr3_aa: CASSTGTITYEQYF
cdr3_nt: TGTGCCAGTAGTACCGGGACTATCACCTACGAGCAGTACTTC

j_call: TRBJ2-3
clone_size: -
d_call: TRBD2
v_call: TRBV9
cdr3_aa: CASSLRGRGDTDTQYF
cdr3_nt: TGTGCCAGCAGCCTCCGAGGGCGGGGGGACACAGATACGCAGTATTTT

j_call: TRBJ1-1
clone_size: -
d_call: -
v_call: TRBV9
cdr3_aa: CASSEASISPNTEAFF
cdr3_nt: TGTGCCAGCAGTGAGGCGAGTATATCACCGAACACTGAAGCTTTCTTT

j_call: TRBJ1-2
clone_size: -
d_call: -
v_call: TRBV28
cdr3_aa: CASNQGSYGYTF
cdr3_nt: TGTGCCAGCAACCAGGGGTCCTATGGCTACACCTTC

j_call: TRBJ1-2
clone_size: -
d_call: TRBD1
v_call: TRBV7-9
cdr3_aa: CASSLGSQGGYGYTF
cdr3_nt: TGTGCCAGCAGCTTAGGGAGCCAGGGGGGCTATGGCTACACCTTC

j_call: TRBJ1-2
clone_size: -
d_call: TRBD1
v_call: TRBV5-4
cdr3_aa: CASRSQGGRPSLTYGYTF
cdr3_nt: TGTGCCAGCAGGTCCCAGGGGGGTCGTCCGTCACTTACGTATGGCTACACCTTC

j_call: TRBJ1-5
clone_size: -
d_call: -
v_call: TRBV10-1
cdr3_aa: CASKRNGVWSNQPQHF
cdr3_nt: TGCGCCAGCAAAAGGAACGGGGTCTGGAGCAATCAGCCCCAGCATTTT

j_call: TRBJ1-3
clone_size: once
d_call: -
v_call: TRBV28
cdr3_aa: CASSSTRQVLSGNTIYF
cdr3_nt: TGTGCCAGCAGTTCAACCAGACAGGTACTCTCTGGAAACACCATATATTTT

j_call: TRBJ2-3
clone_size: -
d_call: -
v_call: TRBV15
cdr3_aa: CATSRPSVAQYF
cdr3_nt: TGTGCCACCAGCAGACCTAGCGTGGCGCAGTATTTT

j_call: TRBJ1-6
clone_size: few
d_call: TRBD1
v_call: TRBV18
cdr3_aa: CASSPPTGSNSPLHF
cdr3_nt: TGTGCCAGCTCACCACCGACAGGGTCCAATTCACCCCTCCACTTT

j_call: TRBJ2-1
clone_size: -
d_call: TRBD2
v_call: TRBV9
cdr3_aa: CASSVFGTSGGRNEQFF
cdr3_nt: TGTGCCAGCAGCGTCTTCGGGACTAGCGGGGGAAGGAATGAGCAGTTCTTC

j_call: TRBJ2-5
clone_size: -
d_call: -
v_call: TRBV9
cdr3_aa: CASSVGGGNPPRGTQYF
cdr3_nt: TGTGCCAGCAGCGTAGGTGGAGGCAACCCTCCCCGGGGGACCCAGTACTTC

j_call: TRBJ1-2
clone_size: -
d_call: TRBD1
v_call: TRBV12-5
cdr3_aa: CASGVGTEGIGYTF
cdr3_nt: TGTGCTAGTGGTGTGGGGACAGAGGGGATAGGCTACACCTTC

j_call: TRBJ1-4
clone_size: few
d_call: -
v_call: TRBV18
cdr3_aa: CASSTSGLANEKLFF
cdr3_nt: TGTGCCAGCTCAACCTCAGGGTTAGCTAATGAAAAACTGTTTTTT

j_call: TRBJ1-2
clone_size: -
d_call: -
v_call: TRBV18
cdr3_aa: CASSRLKETPDYGYTF
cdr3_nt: TGTGCCAGCTCCAGACTAAAGGAGACTCCGGACTATGGCTACACCTTC

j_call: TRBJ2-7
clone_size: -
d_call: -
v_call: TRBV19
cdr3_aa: CATNLAGEQYF
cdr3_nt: TGTGCCACCAACCTCGCGGGCGAGCAGTACTTC

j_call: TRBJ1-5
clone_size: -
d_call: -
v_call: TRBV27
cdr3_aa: CASSFEGARNQPQHF
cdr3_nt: TGTGCCAGCAGTTTTGAAGGGGCCCGGAATCAGCCCCAGCATTTT

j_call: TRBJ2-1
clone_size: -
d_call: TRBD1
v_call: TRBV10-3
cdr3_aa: CAISEAATGGGSIWQFF
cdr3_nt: TGTGCCATCAGTGAAGCTGCGACAGGGGGCGGGAGTATCTGGCAGTTCTTC

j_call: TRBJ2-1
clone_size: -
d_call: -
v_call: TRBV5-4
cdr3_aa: CASSLEAGTYNEQFF
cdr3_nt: TGTGCCAGCAGCTTGGAGGCAGGGACCTACAATGAGCAGTTCTTC